This T cell receptor beta chain was sequenced in a study of PD-1 and CTLA-4 blockade in melanoma. The repertoire was sequenced with immunoSEQ multiplex PCR; TCRdb's copy has only in-frame clones and lacks some. Among 32,000 or so clones listed, around nine tenths were seen once. Trimming took 3 bases from V and 1 from J, leaving 9 bases between them. The V gene's germline CDR1 is SNHLY and CDR2 FYNNEI. This CDR3 is 14 amino acids long. The V and J genes are TRBV2 and TRBJ1-2; D is ambiguous. The source is a human donor with melanoma. Sequencing used CD8+ T cells from peripheral blood, obtained before anti-PD-1 treatment. The CDR3, as DNA: TGTGCCAGCAGTGATAGGACGGATAACTATGGCTACACCTTC. This gives the protein CASSDRTDNYGYTF.